Listed below are T cell receptor beta chains from one sample, sequenced in a study of shared clonotypes between healthy human individuals. Clones were read by immunoSEQ multiplex PCR, and TCRdb kept only the in-frame ones, dropping some. The sample has about 1.4 million clones, roughly 96% seen once. The sequenced sample was naive CD4+ T cells sorted from blood. Source of these receptors: a man aged 25 to 45 in good health. Both conserved end residues are part of each CDR3. Fields, in order: J gene, D gene, clone size, V gene, CDR3 protein, CDR3 DNA. The D gene is left open where the match is weak. Clone size is shown for a subset of rows, as once, few, many or a class of expanded clone.

TRBJ2-3 NA NA TRBV7-8 CASSLRRLVGTDTQYF TGTGCCAGCAGCTTAAGGAGACTAGTAGGGACAGATACGCAGTATTTT
TRBJ1-1 NA NA TRBV5-1 CASRENLEAFF TGCGCCAGCAGGGAAAATCTTGAAGCTTTCTTT
TRBJ2-6 NA NA TRBV7-6 CASSLAAGANVLTF TGTGCCAGCAGCTTAGCAGCTGGGGCCAACGTCCTGACTTTC
TRBJ2-7 NA NA TRBV5-1 CASSSRSVGTYEQYF TGCGCCAGCAGCTCAAGGTCTGTCGGTACCTACGAGCAGTACTTC
TRBJ2-7 NA NA TRBV5-5 CASSQTVARTYEQYF TGTGCCAGCAGCCAGACAGTAGCCAGAACCTACGAGCAGTACTTC
TRBJ2-2 NA NA TRBV7-9 CASSLFGGSNTGELFF TGTGCCAGCAGCTTATTCGGGGGCTCGAACACCGGGGAGCTGTTTTTT
TRBJ1-2 NA few TRBV5-1 CASSPDTEGYGYTF TGCGCCAGCAGCCCGGACACGGAGGGGTATGGCTACACCTTC
TRBJ2-1 TRBD2 NA TRBV4-1 CASSQEGLSSGSLGEQFF TGCGCCAGCAGCCAAGAAGGTTTGTCTAGCGGGAGTCTTGGTGAGCAGTTCTTC
TRBJ2-2 NA NA TRBV7-9 CASSFSLDTGELFF TGTGCCAGCAGCTTTTCCTTGGACACCGGGGAGCTGTTTTTT
TRBJ1-3 TRBD1 few TRBV5-1 CASSYVKLDRDSGNTIYF TGCGCCAGCAGCTACGTTAAGCTGGACAGGGACTCTGGAAACACCATATATTTT
TRBJ1-2 NA NA TRBV5-1 CASSATGVEGYTF TGCGCCAGCAGCGCGACAGGTGTTGAGGGCTACACCTTC
TRBJ2-6 NA NA TRBV12-2 CASRCWTGKLESGANVLTF TGTGCAAGTCGCTGCTGGACAGGAAAACTCGAGTCTGGGGCCAACGTCCTGACTTTC
TRBJ1-4 TRBD1 NA TRBV18 CASSPTGGSTNEKLFF TGTGCCAGCTCACCGACAGGGGGCTCAACTAATGAAAAACTGTTTTTT
TRBJ1-4 NA NA TRBV2 CASSENRPNEKLFF TGTGCCAGCAGTGAAAACAGGCCAAATGAAAAACTGTTTTTT
TRBJ2-2 NA few TRBV7-6 CASSLQHGAVFTGELFF TGTGCCAGCAGCCTTCAACACGGCGCAGTATTCACCGGGGAGCTGTTTTTT
TRBJ2-2 NA few TRBV7-8 CASSFRRLTELFF TGTGCCAGCAGCTTCCGTAGATTGACGGAGCTGTTTTTT
TRBJ2-3 TRBD1 NA TRBV5-4 CASRPTGMRTDTQYF TGTGCCAGCAGGCCGACAGGGATGCGCACAGATACGCAGTATTTT
TRBJ2-5 NA NA TRBV18 CASSPRPRGETQYF TGTGCCAGCTCACCTAGGCCCAGAGGGGAGACCCAGTACTTC
TRBJ1-1 NA NA TRBV30 CAWNEGHTEAFF TGTGCCTGGAATGAGGGGCACACTGAAGCTTTCTTT
TRBJ2-6 NA NA TRBV18 CASSITSGHLRSGANVLTF TGTGCCAGCTCTATCACCTCGGGACACTTACGCTCTGGGGCCAACGTCCTGACTTTC
TRBJ2-4 NA NA TRBV5-5 CASSLATTWDKNIQYF TGTGCCAGCAGCTTGGCGACTACATGGGATAAAAACATTCAGTACTTC
TRBJ2-7 NA NA TRBV15 CATSREALGPEQYF TGTGCCACCAGCAGAGAAGCTCTGGGCCCGGAGCAGTACTTC
TRBJ2-2 TRBD2 NA TRBV7-6 CASRPSGGTNTGELFF TGTGCCAGCAGACCGAGCGGGGGGACGAACACCGGGGAGCTGTTTTTT
TRBJ2-7 NA NA TRBV9 CASSVNPSDSYEQYF TGTGCCAGCAGCGTAAATCCTAGCGACTCCTACGAGCAGTACTTC
TRBJ1-2 TRBD1 NA TRBV5-1 CASSSKTGVSGYTF TGCGCCAGCAGCTCCAAGACAGGGGTCAGTGGCTACACCTTC
TRBJ1-2 NA few TRBV11-2 CASSLTTGMDGYTF TGTGCCAGCAGCTTAACTACGGGAATGGATGGCTACACCTTC
TRBJ1-1 TRBD1 NA TRBV6-6 CASRDRGDTMNTEAFF TGTGCCAGTCGGGACAGGGGAGATACGATGAACACTGAAGCTTTCTTT
TRBJ2-5 TRBD2 NA TRBV5-1 CASSFSGGANQETQYF TGCGCCAGCAGCTTCAGCGGGGGGGCCAACCAAGAGACCCAGTACTTC
TRBJ2-3 NA NA TRBV7-6 CASSFETFTSTDTQYF TGTGCCAGCAGCTTTGAGACATTTACTAGCACAGATACGCAGTATTTT
TRBJ2-2 NA NA TRBV18 CASSPRLDSANTGELFF TGTGCCAGCTCACCCAGGTTGGACAGCGCGAACACCGGGGAGCTGTTTTTT
TRBJ2-7 NA NA TRBV29-1 CSVGSGTGISYEQYF TGCAGCGTTGGAAGCGGGACAGGTATTTCCTACGAGCAGTACTTC
TRBJ2-3 TRBD2 NA TRBV7-2 CASSRGGGTTTDTQYF TGTGCCAGCAGCCGGGGGGGCGGGACTACAACAGATACGCAGTATTTT
TRBJ1-4 TRBD1 NA TRBV28 CASSNTGEEKLFF TGTGCCAGCAGTAACACAGGGGAGGAAAAACTGTTTTTT
TRBJ2-3 NA once TRBV2 CASSEDRQSTDTQYF TGTGCCAGCAGTGAAGACAGGCAGAGCACAGATACGCAGTATTTT
TRBJ2-5 NA NA TRBV6-1 CASGTGNQETQYF TGTGCCAGCGGTACCGGCAACCAAGAGACCCAGTACTTC
TRBJ2-7 NA NA TRBV15 CATGMDPAYEQYF TGTGCCACGGGGATGGACCCGGCCTACGAGCAGTACTTC
TRBJ2-1 NA NA TRBV7-2 CASSPTGLPTARHNEQFF TGTGCCAGCAGCCCCACCGGACTACCAACGGCCCGGCACAATGAGCAGTTCTTC
TRBJ1-3 NA NA TRBV7-6 CASSLLRGSGNTIYF TGTGCCAGCAGCTTATTGAGGGGCTCTGGAAACACCATATATTTT
TRBJ2-7 TRBD2 NA TRBV5-1 CASSSSGLASEQYF TGCGCCAGCAGCTCCTCGGGACTAGCATCCGAGCAGTACTTC
TRBJ2-7 NA NA TRBV4-2 CASSQDLSQGRSYEQYF TGTGCCAGCAGCCAAGATCTGTCTCAGGGGAGAAGCTACGAGCAGTACTTC
TRBJ2-7 NA NA TRBV7-8 CASSSTSRLWEQYF TGTGCCAGCAGCTCAACTAGTCGTCTATGGGAGCAGTACTTC
TRBJ2-7 TRBD1 NA TRBV6-1 CASISGGSYEQYF TGTGCCAGCATATCAGGGGGCTCCTACGAGCAGTACTTC
TRBJ1-5 NA NA TRBV2 CASSDQRTDNQPQHF TGTGCCAGCAGTGATCAGAGGACGGACAATCAGCCCCAGCATTTT
TRBJ2-7 NA NA TRBV2 CASMRNDEQYF TGTGCCAGCATGAGGAACGACGAGCAGTACTTC
TRBJ1-3 TRBD1 NA TRBV7-9 CASSPDRASINTIYF TGTGCCAGCAGCCCGGACAGGGCCTCGATAAACACCATATATTTT
TRBJ2-1 NA NA TRBV12-5 CASGLRDNEQFF TGTGCTAGTGGTTTGAGGGATAATGAGCAGTTCTTC
TRBJ2-1 TRBD1 NA TRBV28 CASSSQLRGQGYNEQFF TGTGCCAGCAGTTCCCAGTTGAGGGGACAGGGTTACAATGAGCAGTTCTTC
TRBJ2-7 TRBD1 once TRBV28 CASSFSIRGTGSYEQYF TGTGCCAGCAGTTTCAGCATAAGGGGGACAGGGTCCTACGAGCAGTACTTC
TRBJ2-7 TRBD1 NA TRBV2 CASSQPTGGEQYF TGTGCCAGCAGTCAACCGACAGGGGGGGAGCAGTACTTC
TRBJ2-3 NA NA TRBV5-1 CASSLLGLNTDTQYF TGCGCCAGCAGCTTGTTGGGGCTTAACACAGATACGCAGTATTTT
TRBJ1-2 NA NA TRBV5-1 CASSLGDTANGYTF TGCGCCAGCAGCTTGGGGGACACCGCAAATGGCTACACCTTC